The 12 T cell receptor beta chains presented below share a single source sample, sequenced in a study of blood T cell repertoires in COVID-19. Method: immunoSEQ multiplex PCR; TCRdb's copy keeps in-frame clones and lacks some. The sample lists 270,000 or so clones; approximately 90% were seen once. Sequencing was carried out using PBMCs or T cells enriched from blood (not recorded which). The source of these receptors is a woman in her thirties or forties with acute COVID-19.

The gene calls are TRBV11-2 and TRBJ2-2; 7 nucleotides align to TRBD2. This CDR3 contains 14 residues. J lost 6 bases, V lost 5 bases, and 6 bases had no gene match. The germline gives CDR1 SGHAT, CDR2 FQNNGV. CDR3 protein: CASSQIAGPGELFF. The CDR3, as DNA: TGTGCCAGCAGCCAGATAGCGGGTCCCGGGGAGCTGTTTTTT. The entire variable domain, with the rest obtained from reference TRBV11-2 and TRBJ2-2, is as follows: EAGVAQSPRYKIIEKRQSVAFWCNPISGHATLYWYQQILGQGPKLLIQFQNNGVVDDSQLPKDRFSAERLKGVDSTLKIQPAKLEDSAVYLCASSQIAGPGELFFGEGSRLTVL.

This sequence joins TRBV5-1 and TRBJ2-4, with 8 bases lining up with TRBD1. CDR1 is SGHRS, CDR2 YFSETQ, per germline. V dropped 0 bases and J dropped 0; count of bases not matched to a gene: 5. CDR3 length: 17 residues. The CDR3 DNA sequence: TGCGCCAGCAGCTTGGGGCGACAGGGGCTAGCCAAAAACATTCAGTACTTC. This encodes CASSLGRQGLAKNIQYF.

The V and J genes are TRBV4-1 and TRBJ1-6; D not certain. Germline values: CDR1 MGHRA, CDR2 YSYEKL. The V gene lost 4 bases and the J gene lost 7 bases, with 11 bases spanning the gap. This CDR3 region has 14 residues. The DNA of the CDR3 is TGCGCCAGCAGCCTGGCCAGGCCGAATTCACCCCTCCACTTT. Residues: CASSLARPNSPLHF.

The genes are TRBV19 and TRBJ2-1; 8 nucleotides match TRBD2. The ends lost 2 bases at V and 8 bases at J; junction bases unmatched: 5. The CDR3 contains 14 residues. Germline loops: CDR1 LNHDA, CDR2 SQIVND (reference sequence). The DNA for the CDR3 is TGTGCCAGTAGTATACCAGCGGGAGTCGATGAGCAGTTCTTC. Protein sequence: CASSIPAGVDEQFF.

This clone has just a few counts. The V gene is TRBV2, the J gene TRBJ1-3, with 11 bases matching TRBD1. The CDR3 sequence is 15 residues long. CDR1 is SNHLY, CDR2 FYNNEI, per germline. The junction had 2 bases not matched to a gene; V was cut back by 4 bases and J by 3 bases. CDR3 in amino acids: CASSAGTGGGNTIYF. The CDR3 nucleotides read TGTGCCAGCAGTGCAGGGACAGGGGGTGGAAACACCATATATTTT. The variable domain in full, with the rest retrieved from reference TRBV2 and TRBJ1-3, is EPEVTQTPSHQVTQMGQEVILRCVPISNHLYFYWYRQILGQKVEFLVSFYNNEISEKSEIFDDQFSVERPDGSNFTLKIRSTKLEDSAMYFCASSAGTGGGNTIYFGEGSWLTVV.

This chain uses TRBV28 with TRBJ2-4, with D tentatively TRBD2 (5 bases). The CDR3 runs to 15 residues. Per the germline V gene, CDR1 is MDHEN and CDR2 is SYDVKM. V shed 6 bases and J shed 3 bases, with 15 bases lying between them. Here the CDR3 reads CASRGEGLGKNIQYF. For the CDR3, the DNA is TGTGCCAGCAGGGGCGAAGGACTTGGCAAAAACATTCAGTACTTC.

The rearrangement uses TRBV27 and TRBJ1-5, with 8 bases lining up with TRBD1. Germline V lookup: CDR1 MNHEY, CDR2 SMNVEV (reference sequence). The CDR3 spans 15 residues. V was clipped by 6 bases and J by 1 base; unmatched bases: 5. The CDR3 protein is CASRPGQGSNQPQHF. CDR3 DNA sequence: TGTGCCAGCAGGCCCGGACAGGGCAGCAATCAGCCCCAGCATTTT.

This clone was observed once. The V gene is TRBV27, the J gene TRBJ1-2; 7 bases match TRBD1. V dropped 8 bases and J dropped 4; count of bases not matched to a gene: 10. The CDR3 contains 14 residues. CDR1 and CDR2 (germline): MNHEY, SMNVEV (reference sequence). The DNA of the CDR3 is TGTGCCAGCCGTGTGAGGGGGACAGCCTATGGCTACACCTTC. This encodes CASRVRGTAYGYTF.

This clone was observed once. Here the CDR3 reads CASSQGIAGGSPDTQYF. CDR3 in DNA: TGCGCCAGCAGCCAAGGTATAGCGGGAGGTTCCCCAGATACGCAGTATTTT. This rearrangement joins TRBV4-1 to TRBJ2-3; 10 nucleotides align to TRBD2. V dropped 1 base and J dropped 4; count of bases not matched to a gene: 8. Per the germline V gene, CDR1 is MGHRA and CDR2 is YSYEKL. This CDR3 spans 17 amino acids.

The rearrangement uses TRBV5-4 and TRBJ2-6; 10 bases match TRBD1. The length of the CDR3 is 17 residues. V dropped 6 bases and J dropped 1; count of bases not matched to a gene: 7. Germline loops: CDR1 SGHNT, CDR2 YYREEE (reference sequence). The CDR3 sequence is CASTRQGALSGANVLTF. The CDR3 nucleotides are TGTGCCAGCACCCGACAGGGGGCGCTATCTGGGGCCAACGTCCTGACTTTC.

V usage is TRBV28 and J usage is TRBJ1-4; 7 bases map to TRBD1. J was trimmed by 3 bases and V by 6 bases; bases with no gene match: 4. The germline V gene has CDR1 MDHEN and CDR2 SYDVKM. The CDR3 is 14 residues long. The CDR3 is CASSPGQANEKLFF. For the CDR3, the DNA is TGTGCCAGCAGCCCCGGACAGGCTAATGAAAAACTGTTTTTT. Together with reference TRBV28 and TRBJ1-4, the CDR3 gives the full variable domain: DVKVTQSSRYLVKRTGEKVFLECVQDMDHENMFWYRQDPGLGLRLIYFSYDVKMKEKGDIPEGYSVSREKKERFSLILESASTNQTSMYLCASSPGQANEKLFFGSGTQLSVL.

The chain combines TRBV5-6 with TRBJ2-1; 10 positions agree with TRBD2. There are 16 residues in the CDR3. With V trimmed by 1 base and J by 4 bases, 5 bases remained unmatched. CDR1 SGHDT and CDR2 YYEEEE come from the germline V gene. CDR3 DNA: TGTGCCAGCAGCTTGACTAGCGGGGCCGTTTACAATGAGCAGTTCTTC. The encoded protein is CASSLTSGAVYNEQFF.